The rows below give T cell receptor beta chains drawn from one sample of a study of molecular identifiers for immune sequencing clone quantification. TCRdb ran MiXCR on the PCR reads and lists one entry per CDR3 protein. The data contain 60,000 to 70,000 distinct CDR3 sequences, 15% to 20% of them singletons. Sample: naive CD8+ T cells from blood, with Jurkat cell RNA spiked in. These receptors were obtained from a human donor in good health. Some libraries in this study had Jurkat cell RNA spiked in. CDR3s include the opening cysteine and the closing phenylalanine or tryptophan. A D gene is named only where the DNA matches it firmly. Size tells how often a clone was seen (once, few, many) or the class of an expanded clone, and some rows leave it out.

>.|TRBV6-2/TRBV6-3|few|TRBJ2-5
TGTGCCAGCAACCACGGTGGGGGCCAAGAGACCCAGTACTTC
CASNHGGGQETQYF
>TRBD1|TRBV7-6|many|TRBJ1-1
TGTGCCAGCAGCTTCTGGCAGGGGGGTACTGAAGCTTTCTTT
CASSFWQGGTEAFF
>.|TRBV4-3|many|TRBJ1-4
TGCGCCAGCAGCCCCGCACTGGACAGCTCAACTAATGAAAAACTGTTTTTT
CASSPALDSSTNEKLFF
>.|TRBV28|many|TRBJ2-7
TGTGCCAGCAGTCCCGGACTGACCTACGAGCAGTACTTC
CASSPGLTYEQYF
>.|TRBV2|many|TRBJ1-2
TGTGCCAGCAGGGAGGAGGGGGACTATGGCTACACCTTC
CASREEGDYGYTF
>.|TRBV3-1|.|TRBJ2-2
TGTGCCAGCAGCCCGTTTGGCATACCCACCGGGGAGCTGTTTTTT
CASSPFGIPTGELFF
>TRBD1|TRBV28|many|TRBJ1-2
TGTGCCAGCAGTTCAATACCGACCCCAGGGGGAGGCTATGGCTACACCTTC
CASSSIPTPGGGYGYTF
>.|TRBV27|many|TRBJ2-4
TGTGCCAGCAGTTTATCGGGACACACCAAAAACATTCAGTACTTC
CASSLSGHTKNIQYF
>.|TRBV30|few|TRBJ2-1
TGTGCCTGGAGTGTAGGGGCGGGAACCTACAATGAGCAGTTCTTC
CAWSVGAGTYNEQFF
>.|TRBV11-3|few|TRBJ2-7
TGTGCCAGCAGCGAAGGGGGCGAGCAGTACTTC
CASSEGGEQYF
>.|TRBV24-1|many|TRBJ2-5
TGTGCCACCAGTGAACGAGGGAGCCAAGAGACCCAGTACTTC
CATSERGSQETQYF
>TRBD2|TRBV7-2|few|TRBJ2-3
TGTGCCAGCAGCTTAACGGGAGGGCTGGCAGATACGCAGTATTTT
CASSLTGGLADTQYF
>.|TRBV20-1|many|TRBJ1-2
TGCAGTGCTAGAGTAGTCGGCTATGGCTACACCTTC
CSARVVGYGYTF
>TRBD1|TRBV29-1|many|TRBJ2-5
TGCAGCGTTGTCGCCGACAGGGTTAACATAGAGACCCAGTACTTC
CSVVADRVNIETQYF
>.|TRBV27|few|TRBJ1-4
TGTGCCAGCAGTCAGGAGGCAACTAATGAAAAACTGTTTTTT
CASSQEATNEKLFF
>.|TRBV7-2|many|TRBJ2-1
TGTGCCAGCATCCGGACAGCCAACCCCAACAATGAGCAGTTCTTC
CASIRTANPNNEQFF
>.|TRBV7-9|many|TRBJ1-5
TGTGCCAGCAGCTCGAGCCGGGCTAAGCAGCCCCAGCATTTT
CASSSSRAKQPQHF
>TRBD2|TRBV7-2|many|TRBJ2-7
TGTGCCAGCCTTTGGTCCGCGGGAGGGCCCTACGAGCAGTACTTC
CASLWSAGGPYEQYF
>.|TRBV12-5|few|TRBJ2-2
TGTGCTAGTGGTTTGGATCTGGACCTAAACACCGGGGAGCTGTTTTTT
CASGLDLDLNTGELFF
>.|TRBV7-6|many|TRBJ2-1
TGTGCCAGCAGCTCATCGGGGTACACCTCCGCCTACAATGAGCAGTTCTTC
CASSSSGYTSAYNEQFF
>.|TRBV30|.|TRBJ2-5
TGTGCCTGGAGTGTTGGGGATGAAGAGACCCAGTACTTC
CAWSVGDEETQYF
>.|TRBV27|many|TRBJ1-2
TGTGCCAGCAGTGAGGGAGACGGCTATGGCTACACCTTC
CASSEGDGYGYTF
>TRBD2|TRBV27|many|TRBJ2-7
TGTGCCAGCAGCTTCGGCCAAGCGGGAGTGTCCTACGAGCAGTACTTC
CASSFGQAGVSYEQYF
>.|TRBV30|many|TRBJ2-2
TGTGCCTGGAGTCCCCCGGGTGCCGGGGAGCTGTTTTTT
CAWSPPGAGELFF
>.|TRBV27|.|TRBJ2-6
TGTGCCAGCAGTTTGTTGTCGTCTGGGGCCAACGTCCTGACTTTC
CASSLLSSGANVLTF
>TRBD2|TRBV27|many|TRBJ2-7
TGTGCCAGCAGTACGACGGGACTAGCGGGAGAGTACGAGCAGTACTTC
CASSTTGLAGEYEQYF
>TRBD2|TRBV20-1|few|TRBJ2-1
TGCAGTGCTAGAGGACCGGGACTAGCGGGAGGGAGCTCCTACAATGAGCAGTTCTTC
CSARGPGLAGGSSYNEQFF
>TRBD1|TRBV2|many|TRBJ1-1
TGTGCCAGCAGTGAGGACAGGGGTTTTACTGAAGCTTTCTTT
CASSEDRGFTEAFF
>.|TRBV5-6|many|TRBJ2-1
TGTGCCAGCAGCTTGAGTAACGGGGGCGAGTACAATGAGCAGTTCTTC
CASSLSNGGEYNEQFF
>.|TRBV20-1|many|TRBJ2-3
TGCAGTGCTAGGGCTCTAGGGATGGATATAGATACGCAGTATTTT
CSARALGMDIDTQYF
>.|TRBV3-1|many|TRBJ2-7
TGTGCCAGCAGCCAAAAGCCTGACTACTCCTACGAGCAGTACTTC
CASSQKPDYSYEQYF
>TRBD2|TRBV4-1|many|TRBJ2-7
TGCGCCAGCAGCCAAGAAGCGGGAGCGACCTCCTACGAGCAGTACTTC
CASSQEAGATSYEQYF
>.|TRBV2|.|TRBJ2-1
TGTGCCAGCAGTGAAGCCTTCAATGAGCAGTTCTTC
CASSEAFNEQFF
>.|TRBV28|many|TRBJ2-7
TGTGCCAGCAGTTTAGGGTCAGGGTCCTACGAGCAGTACTTC
CASSLGSGSYEQYF
>TRBD1|TRBV6-6|many|TRBJ2-7
TGTGCCAGCAGTTACCGGCCGGACAGGATGGACGAGCAGTACTTC
CASSYRPDRMDEQYF
>.|TRBV7-9|many|TRBJ1-1
TGTGCCAGCAGGTCCACGGGGAGAGGATCGAACACTGAAGCTTTCTTT
CASRSTGRGSNTEAFF
>.|TRBV19|.|TRBJ2-1
TGTGCCAGTAGCCTGTACGTGGGGACTGACAATGAGCAGTTCTTC
CASSLYVGTDNEQFF
>.|TRBV2|.|TRBJ2-1
TGTGCCAGCAGTGAAGCGGGATACAATGAGCAGTTCTTC
CASSEAGYNEQFF
>.|TRBV30|many|TRBJ2-4
TGTGCCTGGAGTGTACGAGGGTCGATAGCCAAAAACATTCAGTACTTC
CAWSVRGSIAKNIQYF
>.|TRBV3-1|many|TRBJ2-2
TGTGCCAGCAGTCACCCCGGGGGACCCCAGAGCGGGGAGCTGTTTTTT
CASSHPGGPQSGELFF
>.|TRBV27|.|TRBJ1-4
TGTGCCAGCAGTCAGGAGGCAACTAATGAAGAACTGTTTTTT
CASSQEATNEELFF
>TRBD2|TRBV4-1|many|TRBJ2-7
TGCGCCAGCAGCCAAGGCGGGACTAGCGGGACCTACGAGCAGTACTTC
CASSQGGTSGTYEQYF
>.|TRBV7-9|.|TRBJ2-7
TGTGCCAGCAGCTTAACGATTACATACGAGCAGTACTTC
CASSLTITYEQYF
>TRBD2|TRBV29-1|many|TRBJ2-7
TGCAGCGTTGAAGGACCGGGGGAGCGGGAGGTGAGGGAGCAGTACTTC
CSVEGPGEREVREQYF
>TRBD1|TRBV19|many|TRBJ2-7
TGTGCCAGTAGTATGACAGGGTCCTACGAGCAGTACTTC
CASSMTGSYEQYF
>.|TRBV4-1|.|TRBJ2-1
TGCGCCAGCAACCACGGCGGGGATAATGAGCAGTTCTTC
CASNHGGDNEQFF
>TRBD2|TRBV25-1|.|TRBJ2-2
TGTGCCAGCAGTGAATATCGTCTTACTAGCGGACGAACCACCCGGGAGCTGTTTTTT
CASSEYRLTSGRTTRELFF
>TRBD2|TRBV2|few|TRBJ2-7
TGTGCCAGCAGTGAAGGGCTAGCGGGCATACCCTACGAGCAGTACTTC
CASSEGLAGIPYEQYF
>TRBD2|TRBV6-5|many|TRBJ2-1
TGTGCCAGTCTAGCGGGAGAGGGCAATGAGCAGTTCTTC
CASLAGEGNEQFF
>.|TRBV20-1|.|TRBJ2-7
TGCAGTGCTAGAGGTTTGGGCAGCTACGAGCAGTACTTC
CSARGLGSYEQYF
>.|TRBV14|many|TRBJ2-1
TGTGCCAGCAGCCAACCCCCCCTCGCAGGGTCCCATGAGCAGTTCTTC
CASSQPPLAGSHEQFF
>TRBD1|TRBV7-8|many|TRBJ2-4
TGTGCCAGCAGCACGGGACAGGGCTTAGACATTCAGTACTTC
CASSTGQGLDIQYF
>.|TRBV27|many|TRBJ2-2
TGTGCCAGCAGTACCCTTTATTCACTCAACACCGGGGAGCTGTTTTTT
CASSTLYSLNTGELFF
>.|TRBV5-1|many|TRBJ2-7
TGCGCCAGCAGCTTGGCCGGGAGAGAAAACTACGAGCAGTACTTC
CASSLAGRENYEQYF
>.|TRBV6-6|.|TRBJ2-7
TGTGCCAGCAGCCCGACCTCGGGGTACGAGCAGTGCTTC
CASSPTSGYEQCF
>TRBD1|TRBV15|.|TRBJ1-1
TGTGCCACCAGCCCAGGGGGGGGGGGCTACACTGAAGCTTTCTTT
CATSPGGGGYTEAFF
>.|TRBV28|many|TRBJ2-7
TGTGCCAGCAGTTTAGACCGCGGGCTAGCAGTCTACGAGCAGTACTTC
CASSLDRGLAVYEQYF